This passage covers 19 T cell receptor beta chains from one sample sequenced in a study of blood T cell repertoires in COVID-19. The table came from immunoSEQ multiplex PCR; TCRdb's copy has only in-frame clones and leaves some out. The sample has about 360,000 clones, less than 90% seen once; the top ten hold about 7.6%. The sequencing input was peripheral blood. The origin of the receptors is a woman in her sixties with COVID-19, enrolled during active disease.

The chain links TRBV21-1 to TRBJ2-5; the table calls TRBD1, which could not be checked here. TRBV21-1 is a known pseudogene. This CDR3 is 15 amino acids long. CDR3 DNA: TGTGCCAGCAGCAAAGCACGAGGGGGCGAAGAGACCCAGTACTTC. Translation: CASSKARGGEETQYF.

This chain links TRBV30 with TRBJ2-7; 11 bases agree with TRBD1. CDR1 and CDR2 (germline): GTSNPN, SVGIG (reference sequence). Trimming removed 5 bases from V and 5 bases from J; junction bases left unmatched: 5. The CDR3 is made up of 13 amino acids. CDR3 nucleotides: TGTGCCTGGGACGGGACAGGGGGACACGAGCAGTACTTC. This encodes CAWDGTGGHEQYF.

J is TRBJ1-1 and V is TRBV4-2, with no clear D. Germline V gives CDR1 LGHNA, CDR2 YNFKEQ. Trimming pared 1 base from V and 4 bases from J, leaving 16 bases between. The CDR3 consists of 16 residues. The CDR3 sequence is CASSQVLVRPGTEAFF. In DNA, the CDR3 is TGTGCCAGCAGCCAAGTATTGGTACGTCCGGGCACTGAAGCTTTCTTT.

The rearrangement links TRBV5-1 to TRBJ2-2; D is unresolved. The CDR3 is 18 residues long. Trimming stripped 4 bases from V and 5 bases from J, with 24 bases between. Per the germline V gene, CDR1 is SGHRS and CDR2 is YFSETQ. CDR3 in DNA: TGCGCCAGCAGCCAACACCCGGATCTAGTTCGTGGAACCGGGGAGCTGTTTTTT. Protein product: CASSQHPDLVRGTGELFF.

The chain employs TRBV11-2 and TRBJ2-2; 10 bases line up with TRBD2. V lost 5 bases and J lost 1; bases outside the gene matches: 10. The V gene's germline CDR1 is SGHAT and CDR2 FQNNGV. The CDR3 runs to 18 residues. CDR3 protein: CASSPRVAGGKNTGELFF. DNA for the CDR3: TGTGCCAGCAGCCCCAGGGTAGCGGGGGGTAAGAACACCGGGGAGCTGTTTTTT.

This clone was counted a single time. This rearrangement joins TRBV21-1 to TRBJ1-2; TRBD1 is the table's D call and was not checked against the DNA. TRBV21-1 is a pseudogene locus. The CDR3 is 13 amino acids. CDR3 sequence reads: CASEQGAYHGYTF. The CDR3 region has the DNA TGTGCCAGCGAACAGGGGGCGTATCATGGCTACACCTTC.

The rearrangement links TRBV10-3 to TRBJ1-3, with D unresolved. The CDR3 extends over 14 amino acids. Germline CDR1 and CDR2: ENHRY and SYGVKD. Trimming removed 3 bases at V and 0 bases at J, with 6 bases between. The CDR3 loop reads CAISDLDSGNTIYF. DNA for the CDR3: TGTGCCATCAGTGATTTAGACTCTGGAAACACCATATATTTT.

The V gene is TRBV30, the J gene TRBJ1-1; 8 bases match TRBD1. The CDR3 has 12 residues. Looked up from germline, CDR1 is GTSNPN and CDR2 is SVGIG (reference sequence). The V gene end was trimmed by 5 bases and the J gene end by 8 bases; junction bases not matched to a gene: 7. In DNA form, the CDR3 reads TGTGCCTGGCACTCTGGACAGGGAGAAGCTTTCTTT. Residues: CAWHSGQGEAFF.

The chain couples TRBV13 to TRBJ2-1; tentative D call: TRBD2 (6 bases). Germline V gives CDR1 PRHDT, CDR2 FYEKMQ (reference sequence). The CDR3 sequence is 15 residues long. The V gene lost 5 bases and the J gene lost 1 base, with 12 bases spanning the gap. The CDR3 spells CASSVPGGSYNEQFF. CDR3 sequence (DNA): TGTGCCAGCAGCGTACCCGGGGGTTCCTACAATGAGCAGTTCTTC.

This sequence joins TRBV10-3 and TRBJ2-1, with 7 bases lining up with TRBD2. The germline V gene encodes CDR1 ENHRY and CDR2 SYGVKD. This CDR3 spans 16 amino acids. The V and J ends lost 2 bases and 6 bases, in that order; junction bases with no gene match: 10. The CDR3 nucleotides are TGTGCCATCAGTGAGGATCTGGGACTACCTTCCAATGAGCAGTTCTTC. Protein sequence: CAISEDLGLPSNEQFF.

The chain recombines TRBV13 with TRBJ1-2; 7 bases agree with TRBD1. This CDR3 comprises 14 residues. CDR1 is PRHDT and CDR2 is FYEKMQ in the germline V gene (reference sequence). V shed 5 bases and J 4 bases; nucleotides not matched to a gene: 7. The CDR3 here is CASSQTGTGYGYTF. The CDR3 nucleotides are TGTGCCAGCAGCCAGACAGGGACCGGCTATGGCTACACCTTC.

This clone was observed once. J is TRBJ2-7 and V is TRBV6-5, with a tentative D call TRBD2 (6 bases). V lost 0 bases, J lost 2 bases, and 11 bases lay in between. CDR1 is MNHEY, CDR2 SVGAGI, per germline. This CDR3 comprises 15 residues. The CDR3 nucleotides are TGTGCCAGCAGTTACTCGGAGGGTAACGCCTACGAGCAGTACTTC. Its protein is CASSYSEGNAYEQYF.

This clone was counted between two and nine times. This chain uses TRBV7-8 with TRBJ1-3; D remains unclear. V lost 3 bases to trimming and J lost 4 bases, with 7 bases between them. The CDR3 contains 13 residues. CDR1 SGHVS and CDR2 FQNEAQ come from the germline V gene. CDR3 DNA: TGTGCCAGCAGCTTTAGTACGGGAAACACCATATATTTT. Translating gives CASSFSTGNTIYF.

This chain joins TRBV7-3 and TRBJ2-1; perhaps TRBD2 as D (5 bases). The CDR3 is 16 residues long. Between the trimmed V and J ends, which lost 0 bases and 7 bases, there was a span of 16 bases. CDR1 and CDR2 from the germline V gene are SGHTA and FQGTGA. The CDR3 bases are TGTGCCAGCAGCTTAACTTTGGCTAGCCCCGGAAATGAGCAGTTCTTC. It specifies CASSLTLASPGNEQFF.

V usage is TRBV4-1 and J usage is TRBJ2-3, with 9 bases aligning to TRBD1. CDR1 is MGHRA, CDR2 YSYEKL, per germline. This CDR3 is built from 16 residues. J was trimmed by 3 bases and V by 2 bases; bases with no gene match: 6. The CDR3 bases are TGCGCCAGCAGCCAACATCCGGGACAGGGTACAGATACGCAGTATTTT. Translating it yields CASSQHPGQGTDTQYF.

This clone was recorded a few times. The J gene is TRBJ2-7, the V gene TRBV7-9; TRBD1 matches at 9 bases. V dropped 5 bases and J dropped 7; count of bases not matched to a gene: 9. The CDR3 extends over 14 amino acids. Germline loops: CDR1 SEHNR, CDR2 FQNEAQ (reference sequence). The CDR3 here is CASSPRDREREQYF. In nucleotides, the CDR3 is TGTGCCAGCAGCCCGCGGGACAGGGAGAGGGAGCAGTACTTC.

The rearrangement uses TRBV19 and TRBJ1-3; D perhaps matches TRBD1 (6 bases). The CDR3 contains 15 residues. Trimming stripped 8 bases from V and 1 base from J, with 15 bases between. The V gene's germline CDR1 is LNHDA and CDR2 SQIVND (reference sequence). The CDR3 DNA reads TGTGCCAGTTCCACAGGGTATTGGTCTGGAAACACCATATATTTT. Amino acids: CASSTGYWSGNTIYF. The entire variable domain, with the rest obtained from reference TRBV19 and TRBJ1-3, is as follows: DGGITQSPKYLFRKEGQNVTLSCEQNLNHDAMYWYRQDPGQGLRLIYYSQIVNDFQKGDIAEGYSVSREKKESFPLTVTSAQKNPTAFYLCASSTGYWSGNTIYFGEGSWLTVV.

The rearrangement links TRBV10-2 to TRBJ1-4; a possible D gene is TRBD1 (6 bases). The CDR3 is made up of 16 amino acids. V gave up 9 bases and J gave up 7 bases, with 24 bases separating them. Germline loops: CDR1 WSHSY, CDR2 SAAADI. The CDR3 protein is CARGKETGIFSEKLFF. The CDR3 DNA reads as TGCGCCAGGGGGAAAGAAACAGGGATTTTCTCTGAAAAACTGTTTTTT.

The genes are TRBV7-2 and TRBJ2-6, with TRBD2 as a possible D gene (5 bases). The CDR3 runs to 18 residues. V lost 5 bases and J lost 2, with 19 bases in between. Germline CDR1 is SGHTA and CDR2 is FQGNSA. The DNA of the CDR3 is TGTGCCAGCAGCCGCCCCCCCCGAGGGAATGCTGGGGCCAACGTCCTGACTTTC. Amino acids: CASSRPPRGNAGANVLTF.